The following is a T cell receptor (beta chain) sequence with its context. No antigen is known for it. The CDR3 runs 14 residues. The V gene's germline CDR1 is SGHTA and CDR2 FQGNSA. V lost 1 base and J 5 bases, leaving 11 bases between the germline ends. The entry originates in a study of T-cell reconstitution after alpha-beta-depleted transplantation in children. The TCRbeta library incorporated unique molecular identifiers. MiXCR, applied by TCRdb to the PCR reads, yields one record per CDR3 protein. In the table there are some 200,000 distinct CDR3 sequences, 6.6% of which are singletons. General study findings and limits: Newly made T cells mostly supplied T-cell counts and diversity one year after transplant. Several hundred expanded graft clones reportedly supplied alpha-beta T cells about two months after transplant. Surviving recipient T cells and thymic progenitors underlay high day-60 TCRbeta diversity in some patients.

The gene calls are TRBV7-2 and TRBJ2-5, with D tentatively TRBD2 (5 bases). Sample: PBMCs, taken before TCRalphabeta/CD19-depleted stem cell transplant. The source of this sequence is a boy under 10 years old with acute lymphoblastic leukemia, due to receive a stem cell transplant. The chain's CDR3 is CASSLGPSGETQYF. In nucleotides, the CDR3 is TGTGCCAGCAGCTTAGGCCCCTCGGGGGAGACCCAGTACTTC.